A single sample gave rise to the 30 T cell receptor beta chains below, sequenced in a study of CXCR3-negative and CXCR3-positive naive CD8 T cells. Study observations and caveats: Relative to CXCR3-negative naive cells, CXCR3-positive naive cells had more hydrophobic TRB CDR3s.

The method, 5' RACE with UMI labels, was used to prepare the TRB cDNA libraries. After re-calling the 5' RACE reads, TCRdb lists one entry per CDR3 protein, DNA absent. The sample has under 7,000 distinct CDR3 sequences. For these TCRs, the target antigens are not known. Specimen: naive CXCR3+ CD8+ T cells from blood. The subset here: CD45RO-CCR7+CD27+CD95- naive CD8+ T cells expressing CXCR3 (TNR3+). The receptors were gathered from a human donor in good health. Some clones in this sample may be carry-over from other donors' samples.

This clonotype is identified as medium-sized from frequency. This chain links TRBV7-9 with TRBJ1-2; TCRdb lists TRBD1, though no DNA is available to test this call. In germline, CDR1 is SEHNR, CDR2 FQNEAQ (reference sequence). The CDR3 length is 14 residues. The CDR3 reads CASSLGQGNYGYTF.

The CDR3 sequence: CATSSDGRGTEAFF. This chain connects TRBV15 to TRBJ1-1; TCRdb's assignment of TRBD1 cannot be checked, as there is no DNA. The CDR3 spans 14 residues. Germline loops: CDR1 LNHNV, CDR2 YYDKDF (reference sequence).

This rearrangement joins TRBV12-3 or TRBV12-4 to TRBJ2-1; TCRdb selects TRBD2, and the lack of DNA leaves this call unchecked. The CDR3 has 14 residues. This CDR3 is CASSLSLVGYEQFF.

This clonotype shows up as medium-sized by frequency. The J gene is TRBJ2-5, the V gene TRBV5-4; checking the TCRdb D call of TRBD2 is not possible without DNA. Germline assignment: CDR1 SGHNT and CDR2 YYREEE (reference sequence). This CDR3 region has 14 residues. Here the CDR3 reads CASSRGTSPETQYF.

CDR3 in amino acids: CASSLNTRNTGELFF. The V call is TRBV19, the J call TRBJ2-2. CDR1 and CDR2 from the germline V gene are LNHDA and SQIVND (reference sequence). This CDR3 has 15 amino acids. Using reference TRBV19 and TRBJ2-2 for the parts outside the CDR3, the full variable domain is DGGITQSPKYLFRKEGQNVTLSCEQNLNHDAMYWYRQDPGQGLRLIYYSQIVNDFQKGDIAEGYSVSREKKESFPLTVTSAQKNPTAFYLCASSLNTRNTGELFFGEGSRLTVL.

The CDR3: CASSYLSYNEQFF. The chain couples TRBV6-2 or TRBV6-3 to TRBJ2-1. CDR1 and CDR2 from the germline V gene are MNHEY and SVGEGT. This CDR3 is built from 13 residues.

The rearrangement joins TRBV6-2 or TRBV6-3 to TRBJ1-2; lacking DNA, the TRBD1 call made by TCRdb goes unchecked. Germline loops: CDR1 MNHEY, CDR2 SVGEGT. The CDR3 is made up of 15 amino acids. CDR3 in amino acids: CASSYYHRDKDGYTF.

The J gene is TRBJ1-2, the V gene TRBV29-1; TCRdb gives TRBD1 as the D gene, but with no DNA this cannot be confirmed. This CDR3 has 14 residues. The V gene's germline CDR1 is SQVTM and CDR2 ANQGSEA. CDR3: CSVERTGGYHGYTF.

The chain carries TRBV29-1 and TRBJ2-3; TCRdb returns TRBD1, unconfirmable since there is no DNA. Germline CDR1 reads SQVTM; CDR2 reads ANQGSEA. CDR3 length: 13 residues. Here the CDR3 reads CSELAGATDTQYF.

The J gene is TRBJ2-7, the V gene TRBV7-9; TCRdb proposes TRBD1, but this gene call is untestable without DNA. Germline values: CDR1 SEHNR, CDR2 FQNEAQ (reference sequence). The CDR3 runs 17 residues. CDR3 residues: CASSSRALGGRSYEQYF.

This clonotype is called medium-sized based on its frequency. The rearrangement links TRBV29-1 to TRBJ2-2. Germline CDR1 reads SQVTM; CDR2 reads ANQGSEA. The CDR3 is 12 residues long. CDR3 residues: CSVVTVAGELFF.

The rearrangement uses TRBV28 and TRBJ1-2; the TRBD1 assignment by TCRdb is unverifiable without DNA. The CDR3 loop spans 18 amino acids. Germline CDR1 reads MDHEN; CDR2 reads SYDVKM. CDR3 sequence reads: CASSVVRFSGIAVMGYTF.

This chain uses TRBV11-2 with TRBJ1-1; TCRdb proposes TRBD1, but this gene call is untestable without DNA. This CDR3 region has 12 residues. Germline V CDR1 and CDR2: SGHAT, FQNNGV. The CDR3 region is CASDRGHTEAFF.

The gene calls are TRBV10-3 and TRBJ2-2. Germline CDR1 and CDR2: ENHRY and SYGVKD. CDR3 length: 12 residues. The CDR3 reads CAITQHTGELFF.

This clonotype is called medium-sized based on its frequency. The V gene is TRBV29-1, the J gene TRBJ2-3; the TCRdb call, TRBD1, lacks DNA for checking. Germline V gene sequence: CDR1 SQVTM, CDR2 ANQGSEA. The CDR3 extends over 13 amino acids. The CDR3 loop is CSGEQGFTDTQYF.

Judged by frequency, this clonotype is medium-sized. The chain combines TRBV3-1 with TRBJ2-1. The CDR3 loop spans 17 amino acids. Germline V gene sequence: CDR1 LGHDT, CDR2 YNNKEL (reference sequence). The CDR3 is CASSQMARLSSYNEQFF.

Frequency places this clonotype as medium-sized (0.01 to 0.1%). This sequence joins TRBV7-9 and TRBJ1-2; the TCRdb D gene call, TRBD1, has no DNA to confirm it. The CDR3 runs to 13 residues. Germline CDR1 is SEHNR and CDR2 is FQNEAQ (reference sequence). CDR3 in amino acids: CASSPWTEDGYTF.

This clonotype is classed as medium-sized (0.01 to 0.1%) by frequency. This sequence joins TRBV12-3 or TRBV12-4 and TRBJ2-3; TCRdb reports TRBD1, a call that lacks DNA to check it against. This CDR3 has 16 residues. The CDR3 sequence is CASSSKRIPDTDTQYF.

The rearrangement joins TRBV19 to TRBJ2-7. Germline V lookup: CDR1 LNHDA, CDR2 SQIVND (reference sequence). This CDR3 spans 13 amino acids. This chain's CDR3 is CASSLGIAYEQYF.

The chain combines TRBV12-3 or TRBV12-4 with TRBJ2-5; the TRBD1 assignment by TCRdb is unverifiable without DNA. The CDR3 runs to 15 residues. CDR3 loop: CASSSSLSPPGTQYF.

By frequency, this clonotype registers medium-sized (0.01 to 0.1%). This chain joins TRBV5-1 and TRBJ2-7. Germline V gives CDR1 SGHRS, CDR2 YFSETQ. The CDR3 consists of 14 residues. The CDR3: CASSLGSSAYEQYF.

The V gene is TRBV29-1, the J gene TRBJ2-7; the D gene TCRdb calls, TRBD2, cannot be checked with no DNA. Germline V gene lookup returns CDR1 SQVTM and CDR2 ANQGSEA. The CDR3 runs 14 residues. CDR3 sequence reads: CSVSLRGLVSEQYF.

The chain carries TRBV6-2 or TRBV6-3 and TRBJ2-7; with no DNA, the TCRdb D assignment of TRBD2 cannot be verified. The germline CDR1 and CDR2 sequences are MNHEY and SVGEGT. The CDR3 has 15 residues. CDR3 loop: CASSYSVGGRYEQYF.

The chain employs TRBV5-1 and TRBJ2-7; the D gene TCRdb calls, TRBD1, cannot be checked with no DNA. Germline CDR1 SGHRS, CDR2 YFSETQ. CDR3 size: 14 residues. CDR3: CASSLGTEAYEQYF.

In terms of frequency, this clonotype is medium-sized. V gene TRBV28 combines with J gene TRBJ1-1. This CDR3 comprises 11 residues. In germline, CDR1 is MDHEN, CDR2 SYDVKM. CDR3 region: CASSFPEEAFF.

This chain uses TRBV23-1 with TRBJ2-1; the D call from TCRdb, TRBD1, cannot be confirmed without DNA. TRBV23-1 is recorded as an ORF, its role being uncertain. The CDR3 is 19 amino acids. The CDR3 protein is CASRVPGQGPPGSYNEQFF.

The chain combines TRBV4-3 with TRBJ2-7; TCRdb reports TRBD1, a call that lacks DNA to check it against. Germline CDR1 and CDR2: LGHNA and YSLEER. The CDR3 covers 14 residues. This CDR3 reads CASSQVTGAGEQYF.

This chain joins TRBV12-3 or TRBV12-4 and TRBJ2-1; TCRdb's D gene call, TRBD2, goes unchecked for lack of DNA. CDR3 length: 15 residues. The CDR3 protein is CASSLRLAPYNEQFF.

The rearrangement joins TRBV29-1 to TRBJ2-7; TCRdb returns TRBD2, unconfirmable since there is no DNA. The CDR3 sequence is 14 residues long. The germline V gene encodes CDR1 SQVTM and CDR2 ANQGSEA. The CDR3 sequence is CSVDPRAGGYEQYF.

The rearrangement links TRBV4-1 to TRBJ2-7; TCRdb designates TRBD1, a call that cannot be tested without DNA. The V gene's germline CDR1 is MGHRA and CDR2 YSYEKL. This CDR3 is built from 13 residues. CDR3 amino acids: CASSQGADYEQYF.